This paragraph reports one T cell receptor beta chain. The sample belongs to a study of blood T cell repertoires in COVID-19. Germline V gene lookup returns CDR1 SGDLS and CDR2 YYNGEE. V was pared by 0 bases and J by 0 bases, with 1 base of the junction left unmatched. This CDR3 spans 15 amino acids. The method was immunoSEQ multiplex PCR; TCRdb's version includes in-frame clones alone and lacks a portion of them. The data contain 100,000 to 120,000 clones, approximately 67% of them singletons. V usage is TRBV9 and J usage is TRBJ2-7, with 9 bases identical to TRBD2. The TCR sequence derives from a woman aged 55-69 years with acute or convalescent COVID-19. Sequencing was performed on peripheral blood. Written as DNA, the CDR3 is TGTGCCAGCAGCGTAGAAGCGGGGGGCTCCTACGAGCAGTACTTC. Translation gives CASSVEAGGSYEQYF.